This TCR beta chain was observed in a study of blood T cell repertoires in COVID-19. Clones were read by immunoSEQ multiplex PCR, and TCRdb kept only the in-frame ones, dropping some. In the table there are around 300,000 clones, approximately 90% of which are singletons. Per the germline V gene, CDR1 is SGHVS and CDR2 is FNYEAQ. The V segment lost 4 bases and the J segment 0 bases; nucleotides outside the gene matches: 10. CDR3 length equals 18 residues. The sequenced sample consisted of peripheral blood. V is TRBV7-6 and J is TRBJ2-7, with 12 bases fitting TRBD2. The TCR comes from a woman aged 50 to 60 with COVID-19, enrolled during active disease. The CDR3 reads CASSSLPLTSGSSYEQYF. For the CDR3, the DNA is TGTGCCAGCAGCTCTCTTCCCTTGACTAGCGGGAGCTCCTACGAGCAGTACTTC.